This T cell receptor (beta chain) was observed in a study of blood T cells in healthy people across ages (dated by TCRdb to between 2014 and 2017). Study-wide context: Template switching captured roughly one uniquely barcoded TCR beta cDNA molecule per two T cells in model experiments. Age-related changes in TCR beta repertoire diversity were measured in the study by deep sequencing normalized with unique cDNA molecular identifiers. The donors were divided into four age groups: young (average around 17 years), middle-aged (around 41), aged (roughly 66) and long-lived (about 84). Donors of different ages were randomly distributed across sequencing lanes to avoid experimental bias. Two additional independent replicas of 1 million unique cDNA reads from the same blood draw were analyzed for two donors (one aged 18 to 30 and one aged 80 or older). The paper as a whole reports these results and caveats: Donor CMV infection status was unknown, potentially confounding age-related changes in expanded clonotypes. Conclusive comparison of naive and antigen-experienced compartments was prevented by the profiling of bulk unsorted PBMCs. Estimates of total diversity from one million sequenced T cells were regarded as lower bounds and underestimates. Observed TCR beta diversity per million T cells fell roughly linearly with age, and a significant reduction was already apparent by age around 39. The long-lived group showed more naive CD4+ T cells, fewer expanded clones and increased TCR diversity than the aged group, suggesting age selection. Observed TCR beta diversity correlated strongly with the percentage of naive T cells measured by flow cytometry.

The library relied on 5' RACE. The run used an Illumina HiSeq 2500. A second PCR of about 7 to 12 cycles was run with a J-beta primer mix and a sample-barcoded 5' primer. Each TCR beta cDNA molecule received a unique molecular identifier from a template-switch 5' adaptor carrying 12 random nucleotides. At least 2.5 million CDR3-containing paired-end reads were obtained from each sample. The Mint cDNA synthesis kit, primed by a TRBC-specific oligonucleotide, was used to synthesize first-strand cDNA from all RNA. Following uracil-DNA glycosylase treatment, a first 18-cycle PCR with universal primers M1SS and BC2_uni_R was performed on all cDNA. As for how the authors treated the data: For normalization, 1 million high-quality reads were randomly selected from each sample, with every read carrying a distinct molecular identifier. Instead of being binned into consensus sequences, reads that shared molecular identifiers were thrown out. CDR3 identification, clonotype clustering and error correction used MiTCR with a Q25 quality threshold and the strictest error-elimination algorithm. A nonparametric unseen species model with Euler transformation was used to estimate lower-bound total TCR beta diversity. The raw public data were reprocessed by TCRdb itself: fastp quality trimming at Q25, MiXCR clonotype calling, in-frame beta chains only. All rows with the same CDR3 protein become a single entry with the most common DNA and genes. TCRdb's processing, not the study's, gives the V and J calls here. This sample has fewer than 1.5 million distinct CDR3 sequences in its table, and 42% of those were observed once. 7.9% of the sample belongs to the ten largest clones.

The donors were roughly 39 Caucasian individuals from Russia, aged about 6 to 100 years, who were systemically healthy. Ten milliliters of peripheral blood were collected from each donor into EDTA-treated Vacutainer tubes. Ficoll-Paque density-gradient centrifugation was used to isolate PBMCs, with at least 6.5 million per sample. Total RNA, at least 6 micrograms per sample, was extracted from PBMCs with Trizol reagent. For every donor, flow cytometry on a PBMC aliquot measured the percentage of naive CD45RAhigh/CD27high T cells. Details on this clonotype: No antigen is known for it. No base quality information exists; no much larger clone differs at one position.

Trimming accounts for 4 bases at V and 6 bases at J, while the number of junction bases matched to no gene is 5. The CDR3, from cysteine to phenylalanine, totals 15 residues. The sequence is cut down to CDR3 DNA, 45 bases in frame from base 1. For CDR1 and CDR2, the germline V gene lists MNHNS and SASEGT. The clonotype was recovered from a woman aged 18-35 years in good health. The V and J genes are TRBV6-1 and TRBJ2-7; TRBD2 aligns with 14 central bases. The sequenced material came from blood. The CDR3 reads CASSAGTSGRSEQYF. The nucleotide sequence reads TGTGCCAGCAGTGCCGGGACTAGCGGGAGAAGCGAGCAGTACTTC.